The 8 T cell receptor beta chains below all came from one sample that was sequenced in a study of T cell responses to AZD1222 COVID-19 vaccine. The protocol was immunoSEQ multiplex PCR, while the TCRdb copy is restricted to in-frame clones and leaves out a portion. The sample consists of nearly 35,000 clones, 70% to 80% of them appearing once. Specimen: peripheral blood, collected 28 days after the second AZD1222 dose. All receptors derive from an adult who received the AZD1222 COVID-19 vaccine.

The table lists this clone with a count of one. This sequence joins TRBV11-2 and TRBJ1-1; maybe TRBD1 (6 bases). Trimming cost V 8 bases and J 1 base, with 14 bases left between them. This CDR3 has 14 residues. The germline gives CDR1 SGHAT, CDR2 FQNNGV. The chain's CDR3 is CASGLRQENTEAFF. The CDR3 nucleotides read TGTGCCAGCGGCCTTCGACAGGAGAACACTGAAGCTTTCTTT.

V and J are TRBV7-2 and TRBJ2-5, with 10 positions matching TRBD2. The CDR3 is 16 amino acids. CDR1 SGHTA and CDR2 FQGNSA come from the germline V gene. V lost 1 base and J lost 6; bases outside the gene matches: 8. CDR3 nucleotides: TGTGCCAGCAGCTTAGGGAGTAGCGGGGGGAAAAAGACCCAGTACTTC. Amino acid sequence: CASSLGSSGGKKTQYF.

This clone was seen once. The chain recombines TRBV7-8 with TRBJ2-1; D ambiguous. Germline CDR1 reads SGHVS; CDR2 reads FQNEAQ. V lost 0 bases to trimming and J lost 4 bases, with 7 bases between them. The length of the CDR3 is 14 residues. The CDR3 DNA follows: TGTGCCAGCAGCTTAGCGTTACTTTACAATGAGCAGTTCTTC. Protein product: CASSLALLYNEQFF.

The chain is built from TRBV27 and TRBJ1-2; a weak D match, TRBD1 (6 bases). This CDR3 comprises 15 residues. Trimming took off 5 bases at V and 7 bases at J, with 20 bases between the two ends. Looked up from germline, CDR1 is MNHEY and CDR2 is SMNVEV (reference sequence). The CDR3 DNA reads TGTGCCAGCAGTACGAGTTTTGGACAGTCCCTTGGCTACACCTTC. It yields the protein CASSTSFGQSLGYTF.

This chain joins TRBV7-2 and TRBJ2-2; 7 bases match TRBD2. The germline V gene encodes CDR1 SGHTA and CDR2 FQGNSA. With 1 base clipped from V and 12 bases from J, the junction kept 8 bases outside the gene matches. The CDR3 totals 14 residues. CDR3 sequence: CASSLDRGEGQLFF. The CDR3 nucleotides read TGTGCCAGCAGCTTAGATAGAGGGGAGGGTCAGCTGTTTTTT.

The chain links TRBV6-5 to TRBJ1-2; D gene ambiguous. V lost 2 bases, J lost 2 bases, and 6 bases lay in between. The CDR3 is 13 amino acids. The germline V gene has CDR1 MNHEY and CDR2 SVGAGI. The CDR3 protein is CASSYDPNYGYTF. CDR3 nucleotide sequence: TGTGCCAGCAGTTACGATCCAAACTATGGCTACACCTTC.

The chain has TRBV7-9 and TRBJ2-7, with TRBD1 matching over 10 bases. Unmatched junction bases numbered 9, after V lost 6 bases and J lost 1 base. Per germline, CDR1 SEHNR and CDR2 FQNEAQ (reference sequence). The CDR3 covers 16 residues. CDR3 coding DNA: TGTGCCAGCAGTTTCCCGACAGGGGGCGCTTCCTACGAGCAGTACTTC. It is translated as CASSFPTGGASYEQYF.

The V gene is TRBV7-2, the J gene TRBJ2-1, with 9 bases fitting TRBD1. Trimming removed 3 bases from V and 9 bases from J; junction bases left unmatched: 6. CDR1 is SGHTA and CDR2 is FQGNSA in the germline V gene. The CDR3 loop spans 14 amino acids. The CDR3 bases are TGTGCCAGCAGCTTGCCGGGACAGGGCGCTGAGCAGTTCTTC. Its translation: CASSLPGQGAEQFF.